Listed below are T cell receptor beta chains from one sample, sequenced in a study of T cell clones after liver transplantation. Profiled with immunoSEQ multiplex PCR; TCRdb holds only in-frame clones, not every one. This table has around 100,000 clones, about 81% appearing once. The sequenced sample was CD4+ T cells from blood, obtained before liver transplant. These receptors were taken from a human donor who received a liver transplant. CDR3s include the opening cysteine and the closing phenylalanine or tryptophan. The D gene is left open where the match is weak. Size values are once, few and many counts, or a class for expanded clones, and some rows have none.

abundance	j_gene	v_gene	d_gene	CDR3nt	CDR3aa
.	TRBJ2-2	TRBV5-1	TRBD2	TGCGCCAGCAATCCCCTAGCGGGGGGCCCTAGGCGGGAGCTGTTTTTT	CASNPLAGGPRRELFF
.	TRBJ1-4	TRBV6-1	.	TGTGCCAGCAGACCCCCTACAGCAACTAATGAAAAACTGTTTTTT	CASRPPTATNEKLFF
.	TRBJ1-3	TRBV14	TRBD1	TGTGCCAGCAGCCAAGGCGCCAGGGGGAGTCACACCATATATTTT	CASSQGARGSHTIYF
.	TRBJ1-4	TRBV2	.	TGTGCCAGCAACCGGGACGGAGAGAATGAAAAACTGTTTTTT	CASNRDGENEKLFF
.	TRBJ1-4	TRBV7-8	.	TGTGCCAGCAGCCAGGAACGCGGGGGAACTAATGAAAAACTGTTTTTT	CASSQERGGTNEKLFF
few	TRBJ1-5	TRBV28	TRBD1	TGTGCCAGCAGTTTGGACAGGGAATGGGATCAGCCCCAGCATTTT	CASSLDREWDQPQHF
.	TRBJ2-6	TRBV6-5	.	TGTGCCAGCAGAGGCTCTGGGGCCAACGTCCTGACTTTC	CASRGSGANVLTF
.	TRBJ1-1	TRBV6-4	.	TGTGCCAGCAGTGACTCGAACCGGGGGGGTGTAGCTTTCTTT	CASSDSNRGGVAFF
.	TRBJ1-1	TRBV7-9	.	TGTGCCAGCAGCGGGGGAATTATAAGGACTGAAGCTTTCTTT	CASSGGIIRTEAFF
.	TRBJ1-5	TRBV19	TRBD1	TGTGCCAGTAGTGTTAAGACGGGACAGCACAATCAGCCCCAGCATTTT	CASSVKTGQHNQPQHF
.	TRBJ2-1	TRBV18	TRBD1	TGTGCCAGCTCCCAAGGGACAGGGGGCCCCAGCTCCTACAATGAGCAGTTCTTC	CASSQGTGGPSSYNEQFF
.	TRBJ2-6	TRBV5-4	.	TGTGCCAGCAGCTTGGTCCGCTCTGGGGCCAACGTCCTGACTTTC	CASSLVRSGANVLTF
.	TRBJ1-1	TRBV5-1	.	TGCGCCAGCAGCTTGGGAGGGGCAGTCACTGAAGCTTTCTTT	CASSLGGAVTEAFF
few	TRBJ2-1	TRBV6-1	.	TGTGCCAGCAGATACGCAGAGACCTACAATGAGCAGTTCTTC	CASRYAETYNEQFF
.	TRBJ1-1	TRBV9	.	TGTGCCAGCAGCGTAGCCGCAGGGGCCCTGAACACTGAAGCTTTCTTT	CASSVAAGALNTEAFF
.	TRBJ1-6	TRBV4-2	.	TGTGCCAGCAGCCCCCAAGGGGGGACGCAGAATTCACCCCTCCACTTT	CASSPQGGTQNSPLHF
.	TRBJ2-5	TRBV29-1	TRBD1	TGCAGCGCCGAACAGGGGGCTGAGACCCAGTACTTC	CSAEQGAETQYF
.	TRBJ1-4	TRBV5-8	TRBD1	TGTGCCAGCAGCTCATCTAAGTGGACAGGAACAAGGGGGGTTAATGAAAAACTGTTTTTT	CASSSSKWTGTRGVNEKLFF
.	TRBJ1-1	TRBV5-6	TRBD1	TGTGCCAGCAGCCCAGGGGGTGGACAGGGGACCACTGAAGCTTTCTTT	CASSPGGGQGTTEAFF
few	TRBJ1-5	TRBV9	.	TGTGCCAGCAGCGTAAGTTACAATCAGCCCCAGCATTTT	CASSVSYNQPQHF
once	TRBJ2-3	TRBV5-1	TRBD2	TGCGCCAGCAGCCCGGGACTAGGGGGGACAGATACGCAGTATTTT	CASSPGLGGTDTQYF
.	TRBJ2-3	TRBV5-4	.	TGTGCCAGCAGCTCGGGGACCTACACAGATACGCAGTATTTT	CASSSGTYTDTQYF
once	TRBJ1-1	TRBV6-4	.	TGTGCCAGCAGGACACAAGGTCGAGCCGCTGAAGCTTTCTTT	CASRTQGRAAEAFF
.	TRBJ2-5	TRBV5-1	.	TGCGCCAGCAGCTTGGCCGGCGGGACTGAGACCCAGTACTTC	CASSLAGGTETQYF
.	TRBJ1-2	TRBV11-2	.	TGTGCCAGCAGCTTAGAGGCGCGGGGGCGGGCCTATGGCTACACCTTC	CASSLEARGRAYGYTF
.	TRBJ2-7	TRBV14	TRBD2	TGTGCCAGCAGCCACCTAGCGGCTTCCTACGAGCAGTACTTC	CASSHLAASYEQYF
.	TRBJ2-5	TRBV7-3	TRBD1	TGTGCCAGCAGCCAGACAGGGGACTTGAGAGAGACCCAGTACTTC	CASSQTGDLRETQYF
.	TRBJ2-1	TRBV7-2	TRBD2	TGTGCCAGCAGCTTAGCTGGAGCTAGCGGGGCCGACAATGAGCAGTTCTTC	CASSLAGASGADNEQFF
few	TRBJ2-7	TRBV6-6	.	TGTGCCAGCAGCACCGAGGGAAGGATTACTCGCGAGCAGTACTTC	CASSTEGRITREQYF
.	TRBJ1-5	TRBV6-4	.	TGTGCCAGCAGTACAGGAATTAATCAGCCCCAGCATTTT	CASSTGINQPQHF
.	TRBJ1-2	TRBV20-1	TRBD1	TGCAGCCCTGGACAGGGGGCGAGGGGCACCTTC	CSPGQGARGTF
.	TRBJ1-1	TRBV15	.	TGTGCCACCAGCACCCAAAGACAGTATGGCACTGAAGCTTTCTTT	CATSTQRQYGTEAFF
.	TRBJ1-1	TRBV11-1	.	TGTGCCAGCAGCTTTTCCGGGGGGAACACTGAAGCTTTCTTT	CASSFSGGNTEAFF
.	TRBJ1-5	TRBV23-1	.	TGCGCCAGCAGTTGGGGCAGGGAGGCGACTCAGCCCCAGCATTTT	CASSWGREATQPQHF
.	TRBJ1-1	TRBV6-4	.	TGTGCCAGCAGCCTTACTGCGAACACTGAAGCTTTCTTT	CASSLTANTEAFF
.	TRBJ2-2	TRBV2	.	TGTGCCAGCAGTGCCGGTTGGACGACCGGGGAGCTGTTTTTT	CASSAGWTTGELFF
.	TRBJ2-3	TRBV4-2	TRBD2	TGTGCCAGCAGCCAATTTATCCAGCGGGGGCCCGGAGATACGCAGTATTTT	CASSQFIQRGPGDTQYF
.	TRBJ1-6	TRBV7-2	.	TGTGCCAGCAGCCTCTCCAGGAGCAATTCACCCCTCCACTTT	CASSLSRSNSPLHF
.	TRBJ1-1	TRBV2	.	TGTGCCAGCAATCTTGGGGTGGGGGGCACTGAAGCTTTCTTT	CASNLGVGGTEAFF
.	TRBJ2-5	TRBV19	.	TGTGCCAGCCGTAGCTATAAAGAAGAGACCCAGTACTTC	CASRSYKEETQYF
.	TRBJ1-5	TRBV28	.	TGTGCCAGCAGTTCCAGGGGTTCACGGCAGCCCCAGCATTTT	CASSSRGSRQPQHF
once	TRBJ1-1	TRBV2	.	TGTGCCAGCAGTGGCCAGATGAACACTGAAGCTTTCTTT	CASSGQMNTEAFF
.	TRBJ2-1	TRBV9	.	TGTGCCAGCGCGGGGCCCACCTACAATGAGCAGTTCTTC	CASAGPTYNEQFF
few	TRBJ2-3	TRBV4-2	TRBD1	TGTGCCAGCAGCCATAAGGGGGCGGGCACAGATACGCAGTATTTT	CASSHKGAGTDTQYF
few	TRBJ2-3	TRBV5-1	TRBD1	TGCGCCAGCAGCTTCGGACAGGGGGGAGATACGCAGTATTTT	CASSFGQGGDTQYF
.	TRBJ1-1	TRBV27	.	TGTGCCAGCAGTTTAATTAGGGTCGGTGACACTGAAGCTTTCTTT	CASSLIRVGDTEAFF
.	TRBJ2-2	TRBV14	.	TGTGCCAGCAGCCGACGAAGGGCCGGGGAGCTGTTTTTT	CASSRRRAGELFF
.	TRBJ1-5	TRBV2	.	TGTGCCAGCAGGAATAGCAATCAGCCCCAGCATTTT	CASRNSNQPQHF
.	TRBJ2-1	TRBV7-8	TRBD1	TGTGCCAGCAGCTACAGGGGGCGCAATGAGCAGTTCTTC	CASSYRGRNEQFF
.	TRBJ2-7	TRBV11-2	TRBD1	TGTGCCAGCAGCGTGGGGGACAGCTCACACGAGCAGTACTTC	CASSVGDSSHEQYF
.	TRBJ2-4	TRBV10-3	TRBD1	TGTGCCACCTGGACAGGGGGGAATACAAACATTCAGTACTTC	CATWTGGNTNIQYF